The subject of this entry is one T cell receptor beta chain. Its antigen remains unidentified. Expressed TCRB transcripts were sequenced after all isolated RNA was converted to cDNA. Profiled with immunoSEQ multiplex PCR; TCRdb holds only in-frame clones, not every one. The sample yields roughly 140,000 clones, about 9.3% seen once. The record originates from a study of beta chain features in type 1 diabetes. General observations from the study: When Type 1 diabetes patients were examined, their TCRB CDR3s proved moderately but significantly shorter in all four CD4+ subsets. Cells that show high TCR expression could be over-represented by cDNA sequencing.

The specimen sequenced was central memory CD4+ T cells from blood. The receptor's source is a man aged 30 to 39 with type 1 diabetes.

Written as DNA, the CDR3 is TGTGCCAGCAGCTATAGTGGGGCATCTGGAAACACCATATATTTT. Protein: CASSYSGASGNTIYF. The V gene is TRBV7-9, the J gene TRBJ1-3, with D perhaps matching TRBD1 (5 bases). CDR3 length: 15 residues. V was cut by 4 bases and J by 1 base, with 11 bases left in between. Germline CDR1 reads SEHNR; CDR2 reads FQNEAQ (reference sequence).